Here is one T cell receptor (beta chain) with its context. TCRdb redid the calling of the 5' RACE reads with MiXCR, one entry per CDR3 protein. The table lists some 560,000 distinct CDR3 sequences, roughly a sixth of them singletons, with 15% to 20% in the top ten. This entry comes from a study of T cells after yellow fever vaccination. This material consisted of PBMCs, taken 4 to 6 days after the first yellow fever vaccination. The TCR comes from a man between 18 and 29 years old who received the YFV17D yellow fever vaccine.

DNA for the CDR3: TGCAGTGCTAGAGACCCCGAGGGCCTCGTCCTGACTTTC. It yields the protein CSARDPEGLVLTF. The rearrangement joins TRBV20-1 to TRBJ2-6, with D perhaps matching TRBD2 (5 bases). The CDR3 spans 13 residues. Trimming stripped 0 bases from V and 12 bases from J, with 12 bases between. From germline, CDR1 is DFQATT and CDR2 SNEGSKA (reference sequence).